This T cell receptor (beta chain) was identified during a study of control samples from healthy donors and cancer patients. Some clones are missing from TCRdb's copy, which holds only in-frame ones; the method was immunoSEQ multiplex PCR. The sample lists roughly 76,000 clones; 85% to 95% were seen once. CDR3 length equals 12 residues. The V end was cut by 5 bases, the J end by 8 bases, with 15 bases between. Germline CDR1 and CDR2: SQVTM and ANQGSEA. The clonotype comes from a woman aged 18-30 years in good health. The V and J genes are TRBV29-1 and TRBJ1-2; weak D call: TRBD1 (5 bases). The sequencing sample was made of blood. CDR3 in DNA: TGCAGCGTTAGTGGAGGGGCCAGCGGCTACACCTTC. Amino acids: CSVSGGASGYTF.